Sequencing of this T cell receptor (beta chain) was carried out in a study of monozygotic twins with inflammatory bowel disease. From its re-call of the 5' RACE reads, TCRdb lists each CDR3 protein once, without DNA. The sample includes around 370,000 distinct CDR3 sequences. As concerns this clonotype: Its antigen is still unknown.

Study conclusions and caveats: Among IBD patients, fewer clonotypes were shared with others than among healthy twins, especially with disease activity. Differences in immunosuppressive treatment may have been a source of added variability in patient repertoires.

The CDR3 covers 14 residues. Germline V gene data show CDR1 as DFQATT and CDR2 as SNEGSKA (reference sequence). The receptor was derived from a human donor with ulcerative colitis or Crohn's disease, or a healthy co-twin of an affected twin (not recorded which). The rearrangement joins TRBV20-1 to TRBJ2-7; TCRdb's D call, TRBD2, is unchecked because there is no DNA. Material: blood. The CDR3 loop is CSARGLADSYEQYF.